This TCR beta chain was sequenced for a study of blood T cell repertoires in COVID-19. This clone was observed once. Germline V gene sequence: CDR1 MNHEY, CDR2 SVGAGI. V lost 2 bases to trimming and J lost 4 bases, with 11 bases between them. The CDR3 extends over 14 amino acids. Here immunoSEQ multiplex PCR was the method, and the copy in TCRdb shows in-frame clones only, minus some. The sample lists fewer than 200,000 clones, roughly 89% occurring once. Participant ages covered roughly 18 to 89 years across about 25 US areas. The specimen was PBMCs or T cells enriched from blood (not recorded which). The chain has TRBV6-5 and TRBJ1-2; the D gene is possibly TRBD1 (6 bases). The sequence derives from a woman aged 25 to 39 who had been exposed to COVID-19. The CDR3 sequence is CASSYSTGRYGYTF. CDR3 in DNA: TGTGCCAGCAGTTACAGTACAGGGCGCTATGGCTACACCTTC.